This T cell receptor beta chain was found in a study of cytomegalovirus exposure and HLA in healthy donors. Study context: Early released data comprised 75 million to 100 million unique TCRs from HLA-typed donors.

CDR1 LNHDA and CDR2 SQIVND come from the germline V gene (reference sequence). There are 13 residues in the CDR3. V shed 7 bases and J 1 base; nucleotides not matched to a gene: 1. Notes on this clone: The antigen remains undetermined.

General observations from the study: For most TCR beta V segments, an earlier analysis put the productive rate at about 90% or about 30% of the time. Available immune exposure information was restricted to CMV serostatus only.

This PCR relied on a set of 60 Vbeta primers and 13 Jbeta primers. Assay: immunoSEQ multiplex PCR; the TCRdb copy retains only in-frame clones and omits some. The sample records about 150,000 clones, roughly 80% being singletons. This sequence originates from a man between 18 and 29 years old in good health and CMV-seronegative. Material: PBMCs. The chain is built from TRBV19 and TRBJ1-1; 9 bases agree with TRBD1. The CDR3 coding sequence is TGTGCCAGTACGGACAGGGGGAACACTGAAGCTTTCTTT. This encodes CASTDRGNTEAFF.